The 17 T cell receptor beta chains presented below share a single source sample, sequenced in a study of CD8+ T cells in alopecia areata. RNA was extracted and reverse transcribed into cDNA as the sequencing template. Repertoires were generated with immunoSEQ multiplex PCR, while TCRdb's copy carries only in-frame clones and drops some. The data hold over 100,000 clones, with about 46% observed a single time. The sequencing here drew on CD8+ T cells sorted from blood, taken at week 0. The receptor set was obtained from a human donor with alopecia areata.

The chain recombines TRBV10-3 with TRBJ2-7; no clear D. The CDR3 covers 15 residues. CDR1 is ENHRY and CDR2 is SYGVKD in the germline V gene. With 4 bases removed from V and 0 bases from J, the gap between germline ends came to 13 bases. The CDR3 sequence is CAISGPPQSSYEQYF. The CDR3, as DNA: TGTGCCATCAGTGGACCCCCACAGAGCTCCTACGAGCAGTACTTC.

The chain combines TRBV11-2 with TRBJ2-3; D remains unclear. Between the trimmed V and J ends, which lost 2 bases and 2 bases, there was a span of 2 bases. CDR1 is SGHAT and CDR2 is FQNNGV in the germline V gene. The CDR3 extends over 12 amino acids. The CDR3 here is CASSLFTDTQYF. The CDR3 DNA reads TGTGCCAGCAGCTTATTCACAGATACGCAGTATTTT.

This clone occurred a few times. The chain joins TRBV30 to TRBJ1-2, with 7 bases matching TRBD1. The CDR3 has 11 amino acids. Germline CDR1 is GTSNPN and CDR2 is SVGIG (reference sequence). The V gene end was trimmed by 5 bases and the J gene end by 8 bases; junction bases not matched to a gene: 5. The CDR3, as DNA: TGTGCCTGGGGACAGGAGGGAGGCTACACCTTC. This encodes CAWGQEGGYTF.

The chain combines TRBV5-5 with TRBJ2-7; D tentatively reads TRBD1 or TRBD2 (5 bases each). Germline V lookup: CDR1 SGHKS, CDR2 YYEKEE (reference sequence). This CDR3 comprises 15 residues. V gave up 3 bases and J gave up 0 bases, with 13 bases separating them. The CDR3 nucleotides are TGTGCCAGCAGCTATAACGGGGCGCCCTCCTACGAGCAGTACTTC. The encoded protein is CASSYNGAPSYEQYF.

CDR3 DNA: TGCAGCGTTGAAGATAAGCGGGTTGTGGTGGAGACCCAGTACTTC. Residues: CSVEDKRVVVETQYF. The rearrangement uses TRBV29-1 and TRBJ2-5; tentatively, D is TRBD2 (6 bases). Looked up from germline, CDR1 is SQVTM and CDR2 is ANQGSEA. The CDR3 runs to 15 residues. Trimming shortened V by 0 bases and J by 5 bases, and 16 bases separated the two germline ends.

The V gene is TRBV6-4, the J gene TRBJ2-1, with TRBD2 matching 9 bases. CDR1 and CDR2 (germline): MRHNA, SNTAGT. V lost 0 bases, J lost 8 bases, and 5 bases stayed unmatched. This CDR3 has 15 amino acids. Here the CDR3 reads CASSDSGGGAHEQFF. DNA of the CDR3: TGTGCCAGCAGTGACTCGGGCGGGGGGGCCCATGAGCAGTTCTTC.

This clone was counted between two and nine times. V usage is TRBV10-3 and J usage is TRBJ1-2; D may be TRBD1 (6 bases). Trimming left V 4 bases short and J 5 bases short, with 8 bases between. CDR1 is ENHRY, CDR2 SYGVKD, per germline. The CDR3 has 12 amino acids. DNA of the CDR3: TGTGCCATCAGTGGGACAGAATATGGCTACACCTTC. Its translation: CAISGTEYGYTF.

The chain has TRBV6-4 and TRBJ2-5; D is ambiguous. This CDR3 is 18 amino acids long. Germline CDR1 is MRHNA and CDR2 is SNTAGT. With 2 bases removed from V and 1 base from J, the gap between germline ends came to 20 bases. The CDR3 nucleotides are TGTGCCAGCAGTGACACGGAAGTTAGAGAACCCATCCAAGAGACCCAGTACTTC. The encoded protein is CASSDTEVREPIQETQYF.

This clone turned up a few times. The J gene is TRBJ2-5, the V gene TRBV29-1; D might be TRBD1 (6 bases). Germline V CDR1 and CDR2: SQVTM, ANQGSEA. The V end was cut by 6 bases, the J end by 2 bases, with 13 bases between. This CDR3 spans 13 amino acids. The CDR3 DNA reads TGCAGCGTGGGTGGTGGACAGCAAGAGACCCAGTACTTC. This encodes CSVGGGQQETQYF. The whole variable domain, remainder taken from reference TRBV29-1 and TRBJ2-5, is SAVISQKPSRDICQRGTSLTIQCQVDSQVTMMFWYRQQPGQSLTLIATANQGSEATYESGFVIDKFPISRPNLTFSTLTVSNMSPEDSSIYLCSVGGGQQETQYFGPGTRLLVL.

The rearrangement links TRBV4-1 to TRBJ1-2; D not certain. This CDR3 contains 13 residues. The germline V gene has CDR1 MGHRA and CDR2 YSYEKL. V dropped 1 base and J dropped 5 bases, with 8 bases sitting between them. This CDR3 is CASSQGGGYGYTF. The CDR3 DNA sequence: TGCGCCAGCAGCCAAGGGGGAGGGTATGGCTACACCTTC.

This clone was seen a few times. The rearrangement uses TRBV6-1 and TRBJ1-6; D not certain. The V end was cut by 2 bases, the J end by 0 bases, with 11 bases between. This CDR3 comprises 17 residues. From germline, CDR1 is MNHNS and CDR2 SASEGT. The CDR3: CASSEPRGSSYNSPLHF. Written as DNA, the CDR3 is TGTGCCAGCAGTGAACCCCGGGGAAGCTCCTATAATTCACCCCTCCACTTT.

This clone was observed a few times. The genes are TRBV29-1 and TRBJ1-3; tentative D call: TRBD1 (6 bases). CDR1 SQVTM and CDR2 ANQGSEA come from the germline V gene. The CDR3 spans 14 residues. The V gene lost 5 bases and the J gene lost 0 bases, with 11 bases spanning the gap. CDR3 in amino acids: CSVRGIDSGNTIYF. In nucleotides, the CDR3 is TGCAGCGTTAGGGGGATTGACTCTGGAAACACCATATATTTT. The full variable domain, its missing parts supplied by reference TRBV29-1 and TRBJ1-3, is SAVISQKPSRDICQRGTSLTIQCQVDSQVTMMFWYRQQPGQSLTLIATANQGSEATYESGFVIDKFPISRPNLTFSTLTVSNMSPEDSSIYLCSVRGIDSGNTIYFGEGSWLTVV.

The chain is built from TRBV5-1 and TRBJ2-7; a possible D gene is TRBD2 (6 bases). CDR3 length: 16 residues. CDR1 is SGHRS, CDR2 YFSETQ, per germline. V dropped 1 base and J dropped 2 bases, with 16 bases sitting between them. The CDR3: CASSLSKTGVPYEQYF. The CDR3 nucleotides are TGCGCCAGCAGCTTGTCAAAAACGGGGGTCCCCTACGAGCAGTACTTC.

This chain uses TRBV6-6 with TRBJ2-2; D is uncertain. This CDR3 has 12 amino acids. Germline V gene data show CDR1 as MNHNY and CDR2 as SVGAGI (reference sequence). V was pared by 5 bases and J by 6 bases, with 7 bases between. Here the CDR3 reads CASSQDAGELFF. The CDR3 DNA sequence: TGTGCCAGCAGTCAGGATGCCGGGGAGCTGTTTTTT.

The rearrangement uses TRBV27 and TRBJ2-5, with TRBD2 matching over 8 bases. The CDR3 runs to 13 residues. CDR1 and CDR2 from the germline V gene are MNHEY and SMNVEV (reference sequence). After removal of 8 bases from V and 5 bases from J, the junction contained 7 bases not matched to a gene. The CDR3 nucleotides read TGTGCCAGCTCGGGGGGGCTCGGGGAGACCCAGTACTTC. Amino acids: CASSGGLGETQYF.

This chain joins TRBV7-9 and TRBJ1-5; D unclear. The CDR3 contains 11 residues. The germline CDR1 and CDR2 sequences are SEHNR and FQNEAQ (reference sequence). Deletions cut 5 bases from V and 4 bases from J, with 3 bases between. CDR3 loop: CASSLNQPQHF. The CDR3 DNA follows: TGTGCCAGCAGCCTTAATCAGCCCCAGCATTTT. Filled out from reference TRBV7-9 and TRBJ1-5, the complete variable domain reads DTGVSQNPRHKITKRGQNVTFRCDPISEHNRLYWYRQTLGQGPEFLTYFQNEAQLEKSRLLSDRFSAERPKGSFSTLEIQRTEQGDSAMYLCASSLNQPQHFGDGTRLSIL.

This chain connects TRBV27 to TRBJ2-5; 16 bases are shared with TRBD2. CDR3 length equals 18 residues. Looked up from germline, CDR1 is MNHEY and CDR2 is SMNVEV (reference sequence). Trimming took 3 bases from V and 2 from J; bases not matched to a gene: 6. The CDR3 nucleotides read TGTGCCAGCAGTTTCCGAACGGGACTAGCGGGGGGGCAAGAGACCCAGTACTTC. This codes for CASSFRTGLAGGQETQYF.